Sequencing of this T cell receptor (beta chain) was carried out in a study of OX40 agonist ivuxolimab in advanced cancers. Across the whole study: Eligibility admitted prior anti-PD-1, anti-PD-L1 or anti-CTLA-4 therapy; about 40% had some. Findings and limits, study-wide: The authors did not determine the antigen specificity of the expanded peripheral T cells.

On cycle 4 day 1 and cycle 7 day 1, as well as at baseline, blood was sampled. This table comes from immunoSEQ multiplex PCR, and its TCRdb copy is limited to in-frame clones, with some not included. The data contain more than 45,000 clones, approximately 86% of them singletons. This clone was observed a handful of times. Antigen specificity is unknown. The CDR3 covers 12 residues. Trimming took off 2 bases at V and 13 bases at J, with 9 bases between the two ends. Germline CDR1 MNHEY, CDR2 SVGAGI. The TCR sequence derives from an adult with an advanced solid tumor such as melanoma, head and neck, liver or kidney cancer. Sequenced material: CD4+ or CD8+ T cells sorted from blood, taken in a trial of the OX40 agonist ivuxolimab. J is TRBJ1-6 and V is TRBV6-5; perhaps TRBD1 as D (6 bases). The CDR3, as DNA: TGTGCCAGCAGTTACGCAGGGGCTCCCCTCCACTTT. This encodes CASSYAGAPLHF.